This T cell receptor beta chain appears in the sequencing data of a study of PD-1 blockade in classical Hodgkin lymphoma. This CDR3 has 14 residues. Trimming removed 8 bases at V and 3 bases at J, with 13 bases between. Germline values: CDR1 LNHDA, CDR2 SQIVND (reference sequence). Time point indicated: cycle 4 day 1 (C4D1), after less than 7 weeks of nivolumab. Relapse after autologous stem cell transplantation occurred in every patient, and brentuximab vedotin exposure varied. The method was immunoSEQ multiplex PCR; TCRdb's version includes in-frame clones alone and lacks a portion of them. The sample has some 52,000 clones; approximately 89% are singletons.

The chain carries TRBV19 and TRBJ2-2, with a tentative D call TRBD1 (5 bases). The origin of this receptor is a human donor with classical Hodgkin lymphoma. Specimen: peripheral blood mononuclear cells (PBMCs), collected before the fourth cycle of nivolumab. The CDR3 coding sequence is TGTGCCAGTGGGGCACGGTTGGACACCGGGGAGCTGTTTTTT. Protein sequence: CASGARLDTGELFF. Full variable domain (rest looked up from reference TRBV19 and TRBJ2-2): DGGITQSPKYLFRKEGQNVTLSCEQNLNHDAMYWYRQDPGQGLRLIYYSQIVNDFQKGDIAEGYSVSREKKESFPLTVTSAQKNPTAFYLCASGARLDTGELFFGEGSRLTVL.